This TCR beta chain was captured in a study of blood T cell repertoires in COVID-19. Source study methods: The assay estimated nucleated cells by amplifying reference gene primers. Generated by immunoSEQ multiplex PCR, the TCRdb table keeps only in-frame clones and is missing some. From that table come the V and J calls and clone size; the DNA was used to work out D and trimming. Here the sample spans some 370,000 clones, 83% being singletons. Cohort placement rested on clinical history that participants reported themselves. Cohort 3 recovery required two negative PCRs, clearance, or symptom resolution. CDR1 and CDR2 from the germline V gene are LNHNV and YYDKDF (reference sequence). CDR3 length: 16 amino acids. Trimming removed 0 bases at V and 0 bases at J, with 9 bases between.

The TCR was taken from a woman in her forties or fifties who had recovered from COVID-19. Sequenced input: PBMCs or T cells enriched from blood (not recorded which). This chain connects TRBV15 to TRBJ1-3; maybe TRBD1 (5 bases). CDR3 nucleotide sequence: TGTGCCACCAGCAGAGATCTAGGGGTCTCTGGAAACACCATATATTTT. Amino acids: CATSRDLGVSGNTIYF.